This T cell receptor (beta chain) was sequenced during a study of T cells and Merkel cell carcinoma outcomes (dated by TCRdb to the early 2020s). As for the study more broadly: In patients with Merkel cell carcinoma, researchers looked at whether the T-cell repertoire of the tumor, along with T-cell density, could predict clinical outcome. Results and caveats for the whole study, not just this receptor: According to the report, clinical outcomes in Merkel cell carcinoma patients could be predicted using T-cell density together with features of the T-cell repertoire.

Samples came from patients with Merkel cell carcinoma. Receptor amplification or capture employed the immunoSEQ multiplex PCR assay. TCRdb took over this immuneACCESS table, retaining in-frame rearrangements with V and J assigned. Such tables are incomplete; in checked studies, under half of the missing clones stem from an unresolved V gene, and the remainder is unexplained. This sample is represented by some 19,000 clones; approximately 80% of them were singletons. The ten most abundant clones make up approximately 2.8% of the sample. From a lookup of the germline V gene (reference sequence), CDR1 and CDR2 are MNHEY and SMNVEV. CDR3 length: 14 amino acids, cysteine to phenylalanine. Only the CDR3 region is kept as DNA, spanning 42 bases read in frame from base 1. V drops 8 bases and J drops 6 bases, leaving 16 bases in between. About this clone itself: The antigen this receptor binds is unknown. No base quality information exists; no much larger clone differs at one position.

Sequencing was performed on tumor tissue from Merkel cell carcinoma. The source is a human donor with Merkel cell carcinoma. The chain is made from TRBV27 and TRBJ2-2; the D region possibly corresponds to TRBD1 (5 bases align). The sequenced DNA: TGTGCCAGCCGCACGTGGGGCCATCCCGGGGAGCTGTTTTTT. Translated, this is CASRTWGHPGELFF.